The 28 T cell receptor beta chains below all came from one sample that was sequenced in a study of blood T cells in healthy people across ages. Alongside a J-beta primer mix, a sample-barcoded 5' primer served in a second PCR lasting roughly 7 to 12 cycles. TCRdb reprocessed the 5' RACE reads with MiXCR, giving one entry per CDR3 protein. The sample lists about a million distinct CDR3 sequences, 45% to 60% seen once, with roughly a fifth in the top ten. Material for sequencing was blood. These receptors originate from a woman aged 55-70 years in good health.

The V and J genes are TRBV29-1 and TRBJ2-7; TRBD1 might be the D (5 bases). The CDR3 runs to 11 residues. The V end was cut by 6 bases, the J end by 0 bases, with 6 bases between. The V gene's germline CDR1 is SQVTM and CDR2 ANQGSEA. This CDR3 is CSVQVSYEQYF. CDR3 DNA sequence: TGCAGCGTACAGGTCTCCTACGAGCAGTACTTC.

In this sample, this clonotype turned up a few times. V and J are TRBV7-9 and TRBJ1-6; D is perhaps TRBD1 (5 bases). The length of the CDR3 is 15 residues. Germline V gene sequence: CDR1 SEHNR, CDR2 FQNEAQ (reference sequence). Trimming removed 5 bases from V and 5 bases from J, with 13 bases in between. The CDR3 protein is CASSTMTENNSPLHF. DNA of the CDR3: TGTGCCAGCAGCACCATGACAGAGAATAATTCACCCCTCCACTTT.

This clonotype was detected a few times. The chain's CDR3 is CASSKVAGAITNYGYTF. CDR3 DNA sequence: TGTGCCAGCAGCAAGGTAGCAGGGGCGATAACTAACTATGGCTACACCTTC. The chain is built from TRBV7-2 and TRBJ1-2; D may be TRBD1 (6 bases). Germline-derived CDR1 and CDR2 are SGHTA and FQGNSA. Trimming left V 5 bases short and J 0 bases short, with 19 bases between. The CDR3 runs 17 residues.

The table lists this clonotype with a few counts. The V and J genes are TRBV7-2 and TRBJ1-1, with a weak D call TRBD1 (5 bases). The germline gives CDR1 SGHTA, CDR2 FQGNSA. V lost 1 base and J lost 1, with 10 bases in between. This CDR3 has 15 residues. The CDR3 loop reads CASSLVPQGNTEAFF. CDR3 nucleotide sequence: TGTGCCAGCAGCTTAGTACCCCAGGGGAACACTGAAGCTTTCTTT. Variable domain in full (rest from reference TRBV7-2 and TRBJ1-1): GAGVSQSPSNKVTEKGKDVELRCDPISGHTALYWYRQSLGQGLEFLIYFQGNSAPDKSGLPSDRFSAERTGGSVSTLTIQRTQQEDSAVYLCASSLVPQGNTEAFFGQGTRLTVV.

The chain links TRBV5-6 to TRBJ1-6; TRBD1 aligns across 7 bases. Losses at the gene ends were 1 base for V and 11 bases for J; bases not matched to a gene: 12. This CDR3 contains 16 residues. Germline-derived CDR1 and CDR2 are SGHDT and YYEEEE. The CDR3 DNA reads TGTGCCAGCAGCTTGTACTACAGGGGCTCTCTTCCACCCCTCCACTTT. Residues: CASSLYYRGSLPPLHF. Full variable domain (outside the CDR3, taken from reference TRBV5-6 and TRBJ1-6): DAGVTQSPTHLIKTRGQQVTLRCSPKSGHDTVSWYQQALGQGPQFIFQYYEEEERQRGNFPDRFSGHQFPNYSSELNVNALLLGDSALYLCASSLYYRGSLPPLHFGNGTRLTVT.

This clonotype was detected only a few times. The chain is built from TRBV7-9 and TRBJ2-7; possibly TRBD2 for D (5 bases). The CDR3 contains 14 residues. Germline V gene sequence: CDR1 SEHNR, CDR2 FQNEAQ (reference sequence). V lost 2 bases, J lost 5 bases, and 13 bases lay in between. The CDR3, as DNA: TGTGCCAGCAGCTTAAGCGGAGGACCTAACGAGCAGTACTTC. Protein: CASSLSGGPNEQYF.

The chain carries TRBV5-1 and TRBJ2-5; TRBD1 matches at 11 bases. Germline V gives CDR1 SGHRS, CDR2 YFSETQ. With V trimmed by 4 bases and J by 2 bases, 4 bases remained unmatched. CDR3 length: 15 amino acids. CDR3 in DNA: TGCGCCAGCAGCGCTGGGACAGGGGGGCAAGAGACCCAGTACTTC. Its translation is CASSAGTGGQETQYF.

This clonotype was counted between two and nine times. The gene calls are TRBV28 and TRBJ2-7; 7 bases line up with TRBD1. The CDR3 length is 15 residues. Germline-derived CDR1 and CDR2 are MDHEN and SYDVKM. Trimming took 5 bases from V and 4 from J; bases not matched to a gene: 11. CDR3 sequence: CASSKQGSALYEQYF. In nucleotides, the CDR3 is TGTGCCAGCAGTAAACAGGGGAGCGCCCTTTACGAGCAGTACTTC.

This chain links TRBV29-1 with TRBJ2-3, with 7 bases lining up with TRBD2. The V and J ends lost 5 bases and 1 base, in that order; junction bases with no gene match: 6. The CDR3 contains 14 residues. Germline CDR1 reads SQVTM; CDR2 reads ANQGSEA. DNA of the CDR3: TGCAGCGTTCTTAACGGGAGGCGCACAGATACGCAGTATTTT. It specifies CSVLNGRRTDTQYF.

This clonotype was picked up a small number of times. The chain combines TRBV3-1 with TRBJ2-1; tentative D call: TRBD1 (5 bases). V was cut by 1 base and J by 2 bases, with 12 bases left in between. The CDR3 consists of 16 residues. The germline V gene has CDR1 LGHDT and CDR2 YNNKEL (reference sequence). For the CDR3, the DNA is TGTGCCAGCAGCCAAGGGGCTCTAGGGGCCTACAATGAGCAGTTCTTC. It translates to CASSQGALGAYNEQFF.

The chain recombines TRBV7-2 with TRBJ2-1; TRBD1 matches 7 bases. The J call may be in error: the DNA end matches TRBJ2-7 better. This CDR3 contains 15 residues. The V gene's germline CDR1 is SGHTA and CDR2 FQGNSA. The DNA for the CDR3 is TGTGCCAGCAGCACAACAGGGGTCGCCTACAATGAGCAGTACTTC. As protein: CASSTTGVAYNEQYF.

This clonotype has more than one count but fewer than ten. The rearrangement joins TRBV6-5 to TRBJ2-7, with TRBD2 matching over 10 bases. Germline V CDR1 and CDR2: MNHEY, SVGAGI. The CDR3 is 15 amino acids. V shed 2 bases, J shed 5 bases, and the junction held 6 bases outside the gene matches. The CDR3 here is CASSYQSGTSDEQYF. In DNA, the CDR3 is TGTGCCAGCAGTTACCAATCCGGGACTAGCGACGAGCAGTACTTC.

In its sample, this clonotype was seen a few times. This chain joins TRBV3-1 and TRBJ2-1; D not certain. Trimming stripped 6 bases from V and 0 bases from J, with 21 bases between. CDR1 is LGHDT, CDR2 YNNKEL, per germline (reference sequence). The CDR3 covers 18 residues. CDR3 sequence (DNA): TGTGCCAGCAGTCCCCCCCCTTTGACCCTAAGCTCCTACAATGAGCAGTTCTTC. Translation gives CASSPPPLTLSSYNEQFF.

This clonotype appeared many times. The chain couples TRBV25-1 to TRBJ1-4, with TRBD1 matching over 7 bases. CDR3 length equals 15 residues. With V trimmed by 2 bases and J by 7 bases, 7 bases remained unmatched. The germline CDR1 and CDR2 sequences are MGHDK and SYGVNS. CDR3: CASSELRGLGEKLFF. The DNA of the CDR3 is TGTGCCAGCAGTGAACTCAGGGGGTTGGGTGAAAAACTGTTTTTT.

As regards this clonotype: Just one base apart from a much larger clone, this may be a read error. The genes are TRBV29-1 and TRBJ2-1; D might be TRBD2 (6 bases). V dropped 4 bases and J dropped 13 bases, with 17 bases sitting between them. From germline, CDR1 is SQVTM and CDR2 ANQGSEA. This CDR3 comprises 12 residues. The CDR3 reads CSVVGGPETQFF. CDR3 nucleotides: TGCAGCGTTGTTGGAGGGCCGGAGACCCAGTTCTTC.

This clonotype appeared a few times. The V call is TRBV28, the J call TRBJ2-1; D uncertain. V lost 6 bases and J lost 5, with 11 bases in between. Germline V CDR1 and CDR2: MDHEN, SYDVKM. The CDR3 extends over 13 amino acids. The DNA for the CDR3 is TGTGCCAGCAGCCGACATTATAACAATGAGCAGTTCTTC. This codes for CASSRHYNNEQFF.

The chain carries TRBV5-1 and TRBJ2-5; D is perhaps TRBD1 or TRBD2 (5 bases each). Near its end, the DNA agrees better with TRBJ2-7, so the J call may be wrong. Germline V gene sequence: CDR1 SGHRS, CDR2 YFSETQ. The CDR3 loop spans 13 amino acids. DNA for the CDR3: TGCGCCAGCAGCCCCGATTTGGGGGACGAGCAGTACTTC. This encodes CASSPDLGDEQYF.

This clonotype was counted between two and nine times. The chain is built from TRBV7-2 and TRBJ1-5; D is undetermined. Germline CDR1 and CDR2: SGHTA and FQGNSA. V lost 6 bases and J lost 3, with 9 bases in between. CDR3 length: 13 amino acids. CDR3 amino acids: CASREGSNQPQHF. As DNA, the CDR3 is TGTGCCAGCAGGGAGGGATCCAATCAGCCCCAGCATTTT.

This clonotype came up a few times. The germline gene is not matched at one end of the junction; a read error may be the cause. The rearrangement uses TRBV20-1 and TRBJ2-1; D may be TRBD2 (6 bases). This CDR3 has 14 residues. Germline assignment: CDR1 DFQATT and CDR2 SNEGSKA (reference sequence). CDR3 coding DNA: TGCAGTGCTAGAGCGGGGACTTACTACACTGAGCAGTTCTTC. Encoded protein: CSARAGTYYTEQFF.

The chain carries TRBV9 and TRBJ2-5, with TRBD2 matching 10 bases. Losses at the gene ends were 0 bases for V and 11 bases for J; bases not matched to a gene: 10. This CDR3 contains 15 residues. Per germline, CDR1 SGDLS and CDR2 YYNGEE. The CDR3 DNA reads TGTGCCAGCAGCGTAGCTAGCGGGAGTAGTAATGAGCAGTACTTC. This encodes CASSVASGSSNEQYF.

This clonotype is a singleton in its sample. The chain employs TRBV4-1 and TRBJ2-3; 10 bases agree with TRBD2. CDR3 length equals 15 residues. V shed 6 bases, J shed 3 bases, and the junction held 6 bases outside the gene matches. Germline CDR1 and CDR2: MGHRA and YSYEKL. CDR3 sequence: CASRLLGLATDTQYF. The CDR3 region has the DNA TGCGCCAGCAGGTTATTGGGACTAGCGACAGATACGCAGTATTTT.

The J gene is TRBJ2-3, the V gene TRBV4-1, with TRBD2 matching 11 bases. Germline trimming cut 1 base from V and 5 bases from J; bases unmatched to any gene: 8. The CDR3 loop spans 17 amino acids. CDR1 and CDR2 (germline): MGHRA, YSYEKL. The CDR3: CASSQVPSSGRLDTQYF. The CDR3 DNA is TGCGCCAGCAGCCAAGTGCCCTCTAGCGGGAGGTTAGATACGCAGTATTTT.

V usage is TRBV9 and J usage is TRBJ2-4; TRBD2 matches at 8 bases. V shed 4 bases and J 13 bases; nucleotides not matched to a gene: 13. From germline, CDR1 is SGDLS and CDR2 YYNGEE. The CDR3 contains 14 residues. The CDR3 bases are TGTGCCAGCAGCTTTGGGACTAGACCGGAGGAGCAGTACTTC. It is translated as CASSFGTRPEEQYF.

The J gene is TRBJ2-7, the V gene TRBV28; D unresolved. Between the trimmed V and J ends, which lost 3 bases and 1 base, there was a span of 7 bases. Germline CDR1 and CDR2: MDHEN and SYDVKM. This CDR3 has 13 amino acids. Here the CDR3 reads CASSFIFSYEQYF. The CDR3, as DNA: TGTGCCAGCAGTTTTATCTTTTCCTACGAGCAGTACTTC. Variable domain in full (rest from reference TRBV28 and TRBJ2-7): DVKVTQSSRYLVKRTGEKVFLECVQDMDHENMFWYRQDPGLGLRLIYFSYDVKMKEKGDIPEGYSVSREKKERFSLILESASTNQTSMYLCASSFIFSYEQYFGPGTRLTVT.

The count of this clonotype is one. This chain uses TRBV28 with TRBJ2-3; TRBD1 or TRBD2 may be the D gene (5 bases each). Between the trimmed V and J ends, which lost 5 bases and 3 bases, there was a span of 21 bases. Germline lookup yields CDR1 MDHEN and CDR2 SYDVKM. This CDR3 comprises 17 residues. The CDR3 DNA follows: TGTGCCAGCAGTCCCGGGGCTATCTGGAGTGGTACAGATACGCAGTATTTT. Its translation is CASSPGAIWSGTDTQYF.

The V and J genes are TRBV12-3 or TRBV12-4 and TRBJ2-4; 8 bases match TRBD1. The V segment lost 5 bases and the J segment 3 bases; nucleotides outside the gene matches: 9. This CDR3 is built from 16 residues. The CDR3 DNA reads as TGTGCCAGCAGTCCCCACTCGGACAGGGTCAAAAACATTCAGTACTTC. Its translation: CASSPHSDRVKNIQYF.

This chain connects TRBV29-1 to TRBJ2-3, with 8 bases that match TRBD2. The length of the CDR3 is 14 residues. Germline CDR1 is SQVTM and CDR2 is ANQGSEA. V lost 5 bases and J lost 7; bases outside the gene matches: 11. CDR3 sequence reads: CSVKRVAGPYTQYF. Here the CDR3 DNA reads TGCAGCGTTAAGAGAGTAGCGGGACCGTATACGCAGTATTTT.

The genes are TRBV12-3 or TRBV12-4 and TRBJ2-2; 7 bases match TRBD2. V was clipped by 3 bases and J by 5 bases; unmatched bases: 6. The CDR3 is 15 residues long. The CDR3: CASSFTGGGTGELFF. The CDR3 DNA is TGTGCCAGCAGTTTTACGGGAGGAGGTACCGGGGAGCTGTTTTTT.